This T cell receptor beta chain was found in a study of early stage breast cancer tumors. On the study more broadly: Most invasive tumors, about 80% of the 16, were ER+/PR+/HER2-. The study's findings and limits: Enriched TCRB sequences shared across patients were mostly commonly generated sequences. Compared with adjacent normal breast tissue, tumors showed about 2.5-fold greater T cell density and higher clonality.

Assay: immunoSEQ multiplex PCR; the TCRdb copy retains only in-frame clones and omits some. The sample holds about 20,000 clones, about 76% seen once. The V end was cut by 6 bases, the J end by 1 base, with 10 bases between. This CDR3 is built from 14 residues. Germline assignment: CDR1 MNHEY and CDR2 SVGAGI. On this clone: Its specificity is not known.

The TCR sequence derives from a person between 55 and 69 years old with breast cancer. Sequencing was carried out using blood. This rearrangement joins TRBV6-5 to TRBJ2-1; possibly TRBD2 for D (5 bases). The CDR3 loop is CASRLLGSYNEQFF. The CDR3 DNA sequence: TGTGCCAGCAGGCTACTAGGTTCCTACAATGAGCAGTTCTTC.